This TCR beta chain comes out of a study of T cells after somatic rescue of genetic block. The assay was immunoSEQ multiplex PCR, and TCRdb's table has in-frame clones only and misses some. The sample lists 45,000 to 70,000 clones; roughly 96% were seen once. Germline V gene sequence: CDR1 MNHNS, CDR2 SASEGT. The V end was cut by 7 bases, the J end by 2 bases, with 9 bases between. This CDR3 is built from 14 residues. Sequenced: peripheral blood mononuclear cells (PBMCs). The clonotype originates from a child younger than two. The V call is TRBV6-1, the J call TRBJ1-6; the D is unclear. CDR3 amino acids: CASILEPYNSPLHF. For the CDR3, the DNA is TGTGCCAGCATACTGGAGCCCTATAATTCACCCCTCCACTTT.